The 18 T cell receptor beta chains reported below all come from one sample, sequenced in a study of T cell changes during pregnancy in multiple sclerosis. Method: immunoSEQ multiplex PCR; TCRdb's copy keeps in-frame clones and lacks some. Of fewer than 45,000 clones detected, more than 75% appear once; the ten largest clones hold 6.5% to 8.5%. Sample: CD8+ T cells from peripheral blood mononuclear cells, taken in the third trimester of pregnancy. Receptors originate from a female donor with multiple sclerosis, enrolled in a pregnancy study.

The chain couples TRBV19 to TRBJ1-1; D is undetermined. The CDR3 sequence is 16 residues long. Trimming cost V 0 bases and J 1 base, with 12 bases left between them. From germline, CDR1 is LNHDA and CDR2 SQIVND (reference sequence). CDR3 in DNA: TGTGCCAGTAGTATAGATCTGAGGGCAGGGAACACTGAAGCTTTCTTT. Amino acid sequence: CASSIDLRAGNTEAFF. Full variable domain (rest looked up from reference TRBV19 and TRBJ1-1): DGGITQSPKYLFRKEGQNVTLSCEQNLNHDAMYWYRQDPGQGLRLIYYSQIVNDFQKGDIAEGYSVSREKKESFPLTVTSAQKNPTAFYLCASSIDLRAGNTEAFFGQGTRLTVV.

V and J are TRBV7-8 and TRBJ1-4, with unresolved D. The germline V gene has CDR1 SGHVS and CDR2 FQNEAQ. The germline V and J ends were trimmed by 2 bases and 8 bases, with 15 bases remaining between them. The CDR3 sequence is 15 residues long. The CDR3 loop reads CASSLFRGLSEKLFF. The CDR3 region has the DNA TGTGCCAGCAGCTTATTCCGAGGGCTTAGCGAAAAACTGTTTTTT.

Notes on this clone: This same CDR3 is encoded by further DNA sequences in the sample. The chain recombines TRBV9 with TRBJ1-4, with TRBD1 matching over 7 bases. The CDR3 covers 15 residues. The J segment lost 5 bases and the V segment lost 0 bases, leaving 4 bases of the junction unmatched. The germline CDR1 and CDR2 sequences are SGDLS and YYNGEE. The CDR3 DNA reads TGTGCCAGCAGCGTAGCTGGGACAGCGAATGAAAAACTGTTTTTT. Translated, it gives CASSVAGTANEKLFF.

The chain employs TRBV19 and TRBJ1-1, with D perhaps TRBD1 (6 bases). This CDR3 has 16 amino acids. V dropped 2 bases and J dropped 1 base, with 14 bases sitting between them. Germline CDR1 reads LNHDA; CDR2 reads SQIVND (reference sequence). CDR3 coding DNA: TGTGCCAGTAGTATATCCGCCGAGACAGGGAACACTGAAGCTTTCTTT. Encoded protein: CASSISAETGNTEAFF. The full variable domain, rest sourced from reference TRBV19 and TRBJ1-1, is DGGITQSPKYLFRKEGQNVTLSCEQNLNHDAMYWYRQDPGQGLRLIYYSQIVNDFQKGDIAEGYSVSREKKESFPLTVTSAQKNPTAFYLCASSISAETGNTEAFFGQGTRLTVV.

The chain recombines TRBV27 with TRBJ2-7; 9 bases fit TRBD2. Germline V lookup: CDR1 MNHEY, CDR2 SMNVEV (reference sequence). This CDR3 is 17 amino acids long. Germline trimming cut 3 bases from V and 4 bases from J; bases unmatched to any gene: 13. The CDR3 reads CASSFGASGVLLYEQYF. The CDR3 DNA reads TGTGCCAGCAGTTTTGGGGCTAGCGGGGTACTATTATACGAGCAGTACTTC.

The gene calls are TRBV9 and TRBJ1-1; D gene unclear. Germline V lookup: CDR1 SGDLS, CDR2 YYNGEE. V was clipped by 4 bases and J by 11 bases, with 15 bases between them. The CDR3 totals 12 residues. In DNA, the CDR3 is TGTGCCAGCAGCTCAACGGAGGATGAGGCTTTCTTT. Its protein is CASSSTEDEAFF. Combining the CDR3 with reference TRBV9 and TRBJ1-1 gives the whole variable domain DSGVTQTPKHLITATGQRVTLRCSPRSGDLSVYWYQQSLDQGLQFLIQYYNGEERAKGNILERFSAQQFPDLHSELNLSSLELGDSALYFCASSSTEDEAFFGQGTRLTVV.

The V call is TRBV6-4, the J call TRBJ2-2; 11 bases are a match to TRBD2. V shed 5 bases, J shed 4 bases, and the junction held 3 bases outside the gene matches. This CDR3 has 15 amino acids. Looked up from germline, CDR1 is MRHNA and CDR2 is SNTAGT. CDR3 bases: TGTGCCAGCAGTCGACTAGCGGGGCGCACCGGGGAGCTGTTTTTT. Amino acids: CASSRLAGRTGELFF.

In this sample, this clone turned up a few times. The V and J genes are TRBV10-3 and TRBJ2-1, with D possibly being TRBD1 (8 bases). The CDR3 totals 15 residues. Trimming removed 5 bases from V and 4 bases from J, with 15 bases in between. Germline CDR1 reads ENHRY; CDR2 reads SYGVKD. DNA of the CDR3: TGTGCCATCAGTAGCACAGGGGGGGAATACAATGAGCAGTTCTTC. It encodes CAISSTGGEYNEQFF.

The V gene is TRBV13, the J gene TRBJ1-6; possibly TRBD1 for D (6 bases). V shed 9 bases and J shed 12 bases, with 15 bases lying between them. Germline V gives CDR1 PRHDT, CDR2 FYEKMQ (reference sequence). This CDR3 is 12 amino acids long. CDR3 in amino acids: CASRRDNRPLHF. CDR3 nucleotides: TGTGCCAGTCGACGGGACAATAGACCCCTCCACTTT.

The CDR3 region is CASRTGGTGELFF. The DNA for the CDR3 is TGTGCCAGCAGAACAGGGGGCACCGGGGAGCTGTTTTTT. This chain links TRBV7-9 with TRBJ2-2; the match to TRBD1 covers 8 bases. Losses at the gene ends were 6 bases for V and 4 bases for J; bases not matched to a gene: 1. CDR1 is SEHNR and CDR2 is FQNEAQ in the germline V gene (reference sequence). CDR3 length: 13 residues.

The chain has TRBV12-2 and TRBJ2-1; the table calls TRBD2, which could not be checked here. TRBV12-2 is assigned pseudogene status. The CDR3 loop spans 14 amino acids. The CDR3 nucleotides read TGTGCAAGTCGCCCGGGACTAGCGGGGGATGAGCAGTTCTTC. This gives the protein CASRPGLAGDEQFF.

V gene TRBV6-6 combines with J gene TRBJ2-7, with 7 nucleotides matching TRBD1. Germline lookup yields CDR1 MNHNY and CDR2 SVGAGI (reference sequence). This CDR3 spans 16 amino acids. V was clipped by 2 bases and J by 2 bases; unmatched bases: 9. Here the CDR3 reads CASSYPKGTVAYEQYF. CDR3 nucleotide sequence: TGTGCCAGCAGTTACCCCAAGGGGACAGTGGCCTACGAGCAGTACTTC.

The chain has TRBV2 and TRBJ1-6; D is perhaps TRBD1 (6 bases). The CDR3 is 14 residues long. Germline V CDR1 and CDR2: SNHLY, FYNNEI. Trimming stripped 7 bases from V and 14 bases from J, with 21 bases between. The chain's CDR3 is CASTREGRTATLHF. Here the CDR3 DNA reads TGTGCCAGCACCAGAGAGGGACGGACAGCGACCCTCCACTTT.

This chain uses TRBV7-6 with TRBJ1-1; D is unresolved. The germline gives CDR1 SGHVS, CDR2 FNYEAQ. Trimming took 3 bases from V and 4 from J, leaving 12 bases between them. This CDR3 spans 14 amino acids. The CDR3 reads CASSFTSRGTEAFF. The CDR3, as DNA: TGTGCCAGCAGCTTTACTTCCCGGGGCACTGAAGCTTTCTTT.

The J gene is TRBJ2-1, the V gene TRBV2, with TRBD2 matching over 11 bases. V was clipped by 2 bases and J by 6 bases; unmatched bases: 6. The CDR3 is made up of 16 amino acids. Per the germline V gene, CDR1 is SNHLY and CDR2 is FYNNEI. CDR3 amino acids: CASSESVAGGPNEQFF. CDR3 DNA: TGTGCCAGCAGTGAAAGCGTAGCGGGGGGGCCCAATGAGCAGTTCTTC.

The CDR3, as DNA: TGTGCCAGCAGCCGGAATGCAGGGGGTAATGAGCAGTTCTTC. As protein: CASSRNAGGNEQFF. The chain is built from TRBV2 and TRBJ2-1; TRBD1 aligns across 7 bases. The length of the CDR3 is 14 residues. Trimming took 6 bases from V and 7 from J; bases not matched to a gene: 9. Germline CDR1 is SNHLY and CDR2 is FYNNEI.

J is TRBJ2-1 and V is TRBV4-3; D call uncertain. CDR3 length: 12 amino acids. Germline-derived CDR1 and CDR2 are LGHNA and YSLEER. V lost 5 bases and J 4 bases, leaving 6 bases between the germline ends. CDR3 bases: TGCGCCAGCAGCATCTCGTACAATGAGCAGTTCTTC. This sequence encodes CASSISYNEQFF.

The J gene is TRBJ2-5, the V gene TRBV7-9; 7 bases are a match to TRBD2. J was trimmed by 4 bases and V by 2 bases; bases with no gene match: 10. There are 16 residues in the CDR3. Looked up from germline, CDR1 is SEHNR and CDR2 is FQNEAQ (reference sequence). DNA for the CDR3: TGTGCCAGCAGCTTACCCCGGGGGAGGGTTGGAGAGACCCAGTACTTC. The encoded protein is CASSLPRGRVGETQYF.